This entry lists 4 T cell receptor beta chains sequenced from one sample in a study of T-cell reconstitution after alpha-beta-depleted transplantation in children. As it was prepared, the TCRbeta library received unique molecular identifiers. TCRdb called the PCR reads again in MiXCR, with one record for every CDR3 protein. The sample shows some 150,000 distinct CDR3 sequences, 8% to 10% of them seen only once. The specimen was PBMCs, mostly from graft donor cells, collected 180 days after TCRalphabeta/CD19-depleted stem cell transplant. These receptors originate from a female patient between 2 and 15 years old who had a stem cell transplant for congenital amegakaryocytic thrombocytopenia, so the T cells may come from the graft donor.

This clonotype appeared many times. V and J are TRBV7-2 and TRBJ2-3; 11 nucleotides match TRBD2. The length of the CDR3 is 15 residues. The trim removed 2 bases at V and 10 bases at J, leaving 8 bases unmatched. Germline V lookup: CDR1 SGHTA, CDR2 FQGNSA. As DNA, the CDR3 is TGTGCCAGCAGCTTAAAGACTAGCGGGACGGTACCGCAGTATTTT. Residues: CASSLKTSGTVPQYF.

This clonotype was counted ten times or more. The V call is TRBV11-2, the J call TRBJ1-6, with 7 bases matching TRBD1. The CDR3 is made up of 19 amino acids. In germline, CDR1 is SGHAT, CDR2 FQNNGV. Unmatched junction bases numbered 17, after V lost 1 base and J lost 8 bases. The CDR3 loop reads CASSLVSGRRDSGDSPLHF. As DNA, the CDR3 is TGTGCCAGCAGCTTAGTTTCAGGGAGACGGGACAGTGGTGATTCACCCCTCCACTTT.

The chain carries TRBV7-9 and TRBJ2-1; 14 bases agree with TRBD2. The CDR3 is 19 residues long. The J segment lost 0 bases and the V segment lost 5 bases, leaving 9 bases of the junction unmatched. Germline V CDR1 and CDR2: SEHNR, FQNEAQ (reference sequence). The CDR3 protein is CASSVRTSGRRSSYNEQFF. The DNA of the CDR3 is TGTGCCAGCAGCGTTAGGACTAGCGGGAGGAGATCCTCCTACAATGAGCAGTTCTTC. The full variable domain, rest sourced from reference TRBV7-9 and TRBJ2-1, is DTGVSQNPRHKITKRGQNVTFRCDPISEHNRLYWYRQTLGQGPEFLTYFQNEAQLEKSRLLSDRFSAERPKGSFSTLEIQRTEQGDSAMYLCASSVRTSGRRSSYNEQFFGPGTRLTVL.

This clonotype was observed a handful of times. This chain links TRBV12-3 or TRBV12-4 with TRBJ2-1; 10 positions agree with TRBD2. The trim removed 11 bases at V and 8 bases at J, leaving 24 bases unmatched. The CDR3 runs to 18 residues. The CDR3 nucleotides are TGTGCCTCCCAGACGGGGCCCCGAACTAGCGGGAAGATCGATGAGCAGTTCTTC. It specifies CASQTGPRTSGKIDEQFF.